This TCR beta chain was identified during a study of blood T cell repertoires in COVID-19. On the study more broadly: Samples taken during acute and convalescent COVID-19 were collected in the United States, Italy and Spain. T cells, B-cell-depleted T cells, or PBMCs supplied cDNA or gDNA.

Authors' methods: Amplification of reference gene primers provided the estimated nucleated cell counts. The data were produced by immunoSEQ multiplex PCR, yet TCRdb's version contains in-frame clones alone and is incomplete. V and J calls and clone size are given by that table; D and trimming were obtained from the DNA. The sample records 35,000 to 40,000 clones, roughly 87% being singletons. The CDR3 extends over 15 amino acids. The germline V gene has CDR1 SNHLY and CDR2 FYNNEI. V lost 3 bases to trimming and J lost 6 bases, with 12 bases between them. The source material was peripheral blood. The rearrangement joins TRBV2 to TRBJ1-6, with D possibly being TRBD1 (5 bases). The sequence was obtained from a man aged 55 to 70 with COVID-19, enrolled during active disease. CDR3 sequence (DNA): TGTGCCAGCAGTGAGAGACGGGGGAGTAATTCACCCCTCCACTTT. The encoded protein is CASSERRGSNSPLHF.